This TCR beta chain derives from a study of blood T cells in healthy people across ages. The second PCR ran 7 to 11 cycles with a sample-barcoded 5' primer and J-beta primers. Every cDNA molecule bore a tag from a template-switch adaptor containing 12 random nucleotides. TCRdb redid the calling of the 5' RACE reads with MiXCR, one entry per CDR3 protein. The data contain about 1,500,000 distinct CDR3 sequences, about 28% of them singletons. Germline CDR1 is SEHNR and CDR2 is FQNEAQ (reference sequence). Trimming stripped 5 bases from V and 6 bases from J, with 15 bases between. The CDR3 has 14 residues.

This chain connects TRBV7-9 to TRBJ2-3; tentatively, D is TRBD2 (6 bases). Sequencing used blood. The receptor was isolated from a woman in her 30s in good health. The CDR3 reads CASSARASADTQYF. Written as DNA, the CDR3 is TGTGCCAGCAGCGCCCGAGCTAGCGCCGATACGCAGTATTTT.